The TCR beta chain described here comes from a study of T cell repertoires in cytomegalovirus infection. Across the study: The authors relied on CMV epitopes, both recently identified HLA-C-restricted and well-studied HLA-B-restricted. Public TCR beta signatures indicated both CMV infection and matching HLA type. Study-wide points: In two of eight donors, the top clonotype was HLA-C-restricted CMV-specific.

The CDR3 is 16 amino acids. The germline V gene encodes CDR1 MNHEY and CDR2 SMNVEV (reference sequence). The V gene end was trimmed by 6 bases and the J gene end by 4 bases; junction bases not matched to a gene: 11. With respect to this clonotype: What it recognizes is unknown.

One entry per CDR3 protein, called by TCRdb with MiXCR from the reads. The data show about 770,000 distinct CDR3 sequences, 25% to 35% seen once. Material: cultured CD8+ T cells from PBMCs, obtained from culture after CMV antigen stimulation. The receptor was derived from a human donor in good health (CMV status not recorded). Some clones in this sample may be carry-over from other donors' samples. This sequence joins TRBV27 and TRBJ2-1; the match to TRBD1 covers 8 bases. The CDR3 region is CASRYRTGGLYNEQFF. The CDR3 nucleotides are TGTGCCAGCAGATACCGTACAGGGGGACTTTACAATGAGCAGTTCTTC.